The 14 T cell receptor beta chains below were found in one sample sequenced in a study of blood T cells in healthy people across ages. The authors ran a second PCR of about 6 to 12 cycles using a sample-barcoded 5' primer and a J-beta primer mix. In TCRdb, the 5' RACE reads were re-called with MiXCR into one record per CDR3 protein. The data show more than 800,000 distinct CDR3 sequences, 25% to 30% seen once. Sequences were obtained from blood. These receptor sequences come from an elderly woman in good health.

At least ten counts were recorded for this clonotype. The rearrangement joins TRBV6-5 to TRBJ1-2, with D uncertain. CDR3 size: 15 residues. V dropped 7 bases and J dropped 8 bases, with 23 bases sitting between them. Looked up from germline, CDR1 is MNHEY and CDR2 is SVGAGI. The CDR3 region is CASTSGLIFSNGYTF. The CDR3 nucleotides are TGTGCCAGCACCTCGGGCCTAATTTTTTCTAACGGCTACACCTTC.

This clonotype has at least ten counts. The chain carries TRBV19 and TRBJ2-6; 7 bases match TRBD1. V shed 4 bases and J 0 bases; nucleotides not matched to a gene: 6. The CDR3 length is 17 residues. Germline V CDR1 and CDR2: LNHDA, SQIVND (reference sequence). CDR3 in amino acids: CASSTGTASSGANVLTF. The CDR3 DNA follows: TGTGCCAGTAGTACTGGGACAGCGAGCTCTGGGGCCAACGTCCTGACTTTC.

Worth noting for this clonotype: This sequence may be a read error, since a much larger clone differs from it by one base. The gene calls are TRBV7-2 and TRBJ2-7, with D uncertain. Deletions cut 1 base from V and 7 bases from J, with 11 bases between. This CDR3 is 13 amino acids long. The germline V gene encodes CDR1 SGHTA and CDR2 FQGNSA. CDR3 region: CASSLGGTNEQYF. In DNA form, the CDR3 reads TGTGCCAGCAGCTTAGGGGGAACCAATGAGCAGTACTTC.

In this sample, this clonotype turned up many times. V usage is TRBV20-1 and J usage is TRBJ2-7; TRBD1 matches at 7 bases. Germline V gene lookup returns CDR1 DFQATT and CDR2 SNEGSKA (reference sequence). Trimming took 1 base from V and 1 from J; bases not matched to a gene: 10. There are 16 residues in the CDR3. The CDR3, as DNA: TGCAGTGCTAGAGCCAGCACAGGGGACCCTTCCTACGAGCAGTACTTC. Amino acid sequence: CSARASTGDPSYEQYF.

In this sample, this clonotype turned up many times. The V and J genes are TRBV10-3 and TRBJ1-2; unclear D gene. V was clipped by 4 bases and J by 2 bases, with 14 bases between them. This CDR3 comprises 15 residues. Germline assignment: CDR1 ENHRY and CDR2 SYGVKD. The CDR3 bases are TGTGCCATCAGTGGCGGTTCCTTTGAAAACTATGGCTACACCTTC. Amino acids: CAISGGSFENYGYTF.

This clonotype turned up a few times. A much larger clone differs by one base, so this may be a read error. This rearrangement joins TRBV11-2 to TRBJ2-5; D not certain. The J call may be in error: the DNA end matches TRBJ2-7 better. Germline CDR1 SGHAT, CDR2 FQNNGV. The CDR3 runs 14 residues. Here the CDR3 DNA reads TGTGCCAGCAGCTTGAGTGGGTATGCAAACGAGCAGTACTTC. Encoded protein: CASSLSGYANEQYF.

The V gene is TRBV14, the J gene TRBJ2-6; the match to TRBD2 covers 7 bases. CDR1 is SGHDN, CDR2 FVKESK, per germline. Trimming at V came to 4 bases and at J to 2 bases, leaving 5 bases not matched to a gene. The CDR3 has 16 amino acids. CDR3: CASSPNRGAGANVLTF. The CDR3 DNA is TGTGCCAGCAGCCCGAACCGGGGGGCTGGGGCCAACGTCCTGACTTTC.

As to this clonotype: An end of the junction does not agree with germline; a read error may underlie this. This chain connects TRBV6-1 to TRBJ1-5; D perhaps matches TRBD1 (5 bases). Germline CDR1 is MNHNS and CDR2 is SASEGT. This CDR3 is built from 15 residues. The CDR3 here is CASSERRQGKQPQHF. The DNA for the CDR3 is TGTGCCAGCAGTGAACGAAGGCAGGGCAAACAGCCCCAGCATTTT.

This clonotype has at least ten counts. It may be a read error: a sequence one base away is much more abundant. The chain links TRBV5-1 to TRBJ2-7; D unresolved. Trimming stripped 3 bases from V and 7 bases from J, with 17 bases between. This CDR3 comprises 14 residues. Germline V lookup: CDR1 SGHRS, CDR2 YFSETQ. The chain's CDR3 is CASSWVDDRREQYF. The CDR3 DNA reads TGCGCCAGCAGCTGGGTGGACGACCGACGGGAGCAGTACTTC. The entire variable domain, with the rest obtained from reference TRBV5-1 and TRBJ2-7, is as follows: KAGVTQTPRYLIKTRGQQVTLSCSPISGHRSVSWYQQTPGQGLQFLFEYFSETQRNKGNFPGRFSGRQFSNSRSEMNVSTLELGDSALYLCASSWVDDRREQYFGPGTRLTVT.

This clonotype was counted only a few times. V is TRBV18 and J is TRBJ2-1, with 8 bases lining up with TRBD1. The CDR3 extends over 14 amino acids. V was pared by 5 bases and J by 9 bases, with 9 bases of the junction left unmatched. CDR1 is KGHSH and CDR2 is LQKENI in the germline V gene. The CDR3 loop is CASSSQGARGEQFF. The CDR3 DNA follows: TGTGCCAGCTCATCGCAGGGGGCGAGGGGTGAGCAGTTCTTC.

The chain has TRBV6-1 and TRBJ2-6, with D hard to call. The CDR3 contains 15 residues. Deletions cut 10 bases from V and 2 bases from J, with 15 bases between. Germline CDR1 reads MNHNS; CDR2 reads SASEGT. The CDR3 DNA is TGTGCCACGACAAAGGGTGTACCTGGGGCCAACGTCCTGACTTTC. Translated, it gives CATTKGVPGANVLTF.

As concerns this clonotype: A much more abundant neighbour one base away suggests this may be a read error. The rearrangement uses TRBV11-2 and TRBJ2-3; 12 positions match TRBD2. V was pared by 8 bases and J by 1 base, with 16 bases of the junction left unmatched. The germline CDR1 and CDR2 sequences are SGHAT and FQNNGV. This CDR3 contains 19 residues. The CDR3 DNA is TGTGCCAGCGGCTCCCAACCAGAAGGACTAGCGGGGCGCACAGATACGCAGTATTTT. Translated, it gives CASGSQPEGLAGRTDTQYF.

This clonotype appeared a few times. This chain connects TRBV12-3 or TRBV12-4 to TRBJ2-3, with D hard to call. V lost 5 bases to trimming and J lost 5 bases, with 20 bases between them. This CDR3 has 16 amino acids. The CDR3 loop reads CASSPFQLVSGDTQYF. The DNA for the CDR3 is TGTGCCAGCAGTCCCTTCCAACTCGTTTCCGGAGATACGCAGTATTTT.

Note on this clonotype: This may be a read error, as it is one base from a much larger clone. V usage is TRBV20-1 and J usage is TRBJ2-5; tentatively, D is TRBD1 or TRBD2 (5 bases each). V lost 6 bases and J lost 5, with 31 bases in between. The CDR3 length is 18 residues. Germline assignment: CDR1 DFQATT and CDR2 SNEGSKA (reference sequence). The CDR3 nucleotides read TGCAGTGCCCTATGCGAGGGGCTGAGGAAACTTTTTGGTGAGACCCAGTACTTC. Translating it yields CSALCEGLRKLFGETQYF.